This T cell receptor beta chain comes out of a study of T cells after yellow fever vaccination. Study-wide findings and caveats: It was a small share of clonotypes that appeared in both CD4 and CD8 compartments. Reappearance after the booster was observed for most primary-vaccination clones (more than 95% CD4, roughly 90% CD8).

With respect to this clonotype: Its cognate antigen is unknown.

V lost 1 base and J lost 7, with 8 bases in between. The CDR3 consists of 13 residues. Germline V gene lookup returns CDR1 SGHTA and CDR2 FQGNSA. Synthesis of TCR cDNA relied on 5'RACE template switching, which attached a universal primer site and UMIs. From the 5' RACE reads, TCRdb called clonotypes with MiXCR, one entry per CDR3 protein. The repertoire holds roughly 500,000 distinct CDR3 sequences, with about 19% as singletons. The source material was PBMCs, sampled 15 days after the yellow fever booster vaccination. This sequence was found in a man under 40 who received the YFV17D yellow fever vaccine. This sequence joins TRBV7-2 and TRBJ2-1; D remains ambiguous. The DNA for the CDR3 is TGTGCCAGCAGCTTAGGGGCAGCGAATGAGCAGTTCTTC. Residues: CASSLGAANEQFF.